This T cell receptor beta chain appears in the sequencing data of a study of blood T cell repertoires in COVID-19. Study background: Specimens from acute and convalescent COVID-19 originated in the United States, Italy and Spain. From T cells, B-cell-depleted T cells, or PBMCs came the material, which was cDNA or gDNA.

Deletions cut 4 bases from V and 3 bases from J, with 16 bases between. The V gene's germline CDR1 is SNHLY and CDR2 FYNNEI. CDR3 length: 16 amino acids. In the original processing: Estimation of nucleated cell counts relied on the amplification of reference gene primers. Data came from immunoSEQ multiplex PCR; TCRdb stores just in-frame clones and leaves some out. V, J and clone size reflect that table, while D and trimming were determined from the DNA. The sample comprises about 300,000 clones, approximately 84% of which are singletons, and more than 1.1% rests with the top ten. A Seattle source enrolled patients during active infection and followed them longitudinally.

Specimen: peripheral blood. The chain links TRBV2 to TRBJ2-1; D perhaps matches TRBD2 (5 bases). The receptor's source is a human donor with COVID-19, enrolled during active disease. The donor label of this sample is uncertain. CDR3 sequence (DNA): TGTGCCAGCAGTGCGGGGATAGCGCAAAACTACAATGAGCAGTTCTTC. Translated: CASSAGIAQNYNEQFF.